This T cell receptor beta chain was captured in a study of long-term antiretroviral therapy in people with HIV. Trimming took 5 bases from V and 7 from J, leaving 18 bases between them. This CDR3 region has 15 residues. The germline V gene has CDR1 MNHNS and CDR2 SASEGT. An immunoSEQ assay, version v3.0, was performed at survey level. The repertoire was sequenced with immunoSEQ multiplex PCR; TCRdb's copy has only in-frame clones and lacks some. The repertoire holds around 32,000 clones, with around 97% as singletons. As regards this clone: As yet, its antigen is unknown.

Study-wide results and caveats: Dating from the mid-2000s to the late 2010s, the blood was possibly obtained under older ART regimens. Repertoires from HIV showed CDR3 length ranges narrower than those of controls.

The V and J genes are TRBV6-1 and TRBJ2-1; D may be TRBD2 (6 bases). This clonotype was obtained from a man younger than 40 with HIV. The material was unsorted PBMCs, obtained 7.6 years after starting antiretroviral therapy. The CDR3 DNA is TGTGCCAGCAGTATCATAGGACTATATCAAAATGAGCAGTTCTTC. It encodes CASSIIGLYQNEQFF.